This T cell receptor (beta chain) was observed in a study of chemoradiotherapy in HPV16-positive cancers. On the study more broadly: Functional T-cell assays on a couple of HPV16-positive patients' cells defined candidate HPV-specific clones and common TCR motifs. Study results and limitations: Candidate HPV-specific clones and E7-related TCR motifs grew in tumor during treatment.

Produced via immunoSEQ multiplex PCR; TCRdb's table is partial and in-frame only. The sample holds about 12,000 clones, approximately 88% seen once. The CDR3 spans 15 residues. After removal of 4 bases from V and 4 bases from J, the junction contained 4 bases not matched to a gene. Germline V lookup: CDR1 SGHDN, CDR2 FVKESK. Over chemoradiotherapy, repertoires were sampled more than once. Of note for this clone: Its antigen is not known.

This receptor was identified in a human donor with HPV-associated anogenital cancer. The chain uses TRBV14 and TRBJ2-1; 10 bases are a match to TRBD1. Sequenced here: blood, sampled from a patient who underwent chemoradiotherapy. CDR3 protein: CASSLGQGVYNEQFF. The CDR3 DNA reads TGTGCCAGCAGCCTAGGACAGGGGGTATACAATGAGCAGTTCTTC.